This T cell receptor (beta chain) was sequenced for a study of CD8+ T cells in alopecia areata. Cell sorting on a FACSAria was used to separate CD4+ and CD8+ T cells from the PBMCs. V lost 5 bases, J lost 1 base, and 8 bases lay in between. From germline, CDR1 is MNHEY and CDR2 SVGAGI. CDR3 length equals 13 residues. RNA, once extracted, was reverse transcribed into cDNA for use as the sequencing template. Repertoires were generated with immunoSEQ multiplex PCR, while TCRdb's copy carries only in-frame clones and drops some. Of approximately 140,000 clones listed, around 50% were seen once; the top ten hold around 7%.

This receptor was taken from a human donor with alopecia areata. The chain is built from TRBV6-5 and TRBJ1-2; D uncertain. Sequenced: CD4+ T cells sorted from blood. CDR3 sequence: CASSPTINYGYTF. The CDR3 bases are TGTGCCAGCAGTCCTACAATTAACTATGGCTACACCTTC.